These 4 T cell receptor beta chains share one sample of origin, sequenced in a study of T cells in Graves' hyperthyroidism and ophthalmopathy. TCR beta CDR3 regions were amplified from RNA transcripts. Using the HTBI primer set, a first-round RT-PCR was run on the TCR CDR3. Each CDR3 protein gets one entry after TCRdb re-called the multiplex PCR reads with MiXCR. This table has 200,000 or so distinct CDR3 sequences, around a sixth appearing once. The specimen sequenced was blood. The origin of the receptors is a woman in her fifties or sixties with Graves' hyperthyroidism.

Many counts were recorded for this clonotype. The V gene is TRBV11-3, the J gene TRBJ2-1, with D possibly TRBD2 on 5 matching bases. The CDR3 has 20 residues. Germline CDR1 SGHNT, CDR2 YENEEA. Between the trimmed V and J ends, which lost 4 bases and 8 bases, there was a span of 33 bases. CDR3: CASSSPGGEKAILNFDEQFF. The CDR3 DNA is TGTGCCAGCAGCTCCCCGGGTGGGGAGAAGGCCATCCTGAATTTCGATGAGCAGTTCTTC.

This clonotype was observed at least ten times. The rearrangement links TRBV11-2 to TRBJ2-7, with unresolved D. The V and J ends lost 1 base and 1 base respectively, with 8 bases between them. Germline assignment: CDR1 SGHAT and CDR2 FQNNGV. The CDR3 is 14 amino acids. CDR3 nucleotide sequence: TGTGCCAGCAGCTTAGGGGGTGGATCCTACGAGCAGTACTTC. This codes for CASSLGGGSYEQYF.

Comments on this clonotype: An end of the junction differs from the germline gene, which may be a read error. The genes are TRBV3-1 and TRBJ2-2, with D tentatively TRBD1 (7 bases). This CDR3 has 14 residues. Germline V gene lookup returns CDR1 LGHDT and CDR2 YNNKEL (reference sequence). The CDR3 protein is CASRYGTAGGELFF. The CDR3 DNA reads TGTGCCAGCAGGTACGGGACAGCCGGCGGGGAACTGTTTTTT. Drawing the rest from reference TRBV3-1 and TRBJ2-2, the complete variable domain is DTAVSQTPKYLVTQMGNDKSIKCEQNLGHDTMYWYKQDSKKFLKIMFSYNNKELIINETVPNRFSPKSPDKAHLNLHINSLELGDSAVYFCASRYGTAGGELFFGEGSRLTVL.

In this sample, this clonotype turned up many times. The CDR3 bases are TGTGCCAGCAGTGAAGGAATTACTGGAAACACCATATATTTT. This translates into CASSEGITGNTIYF. V and J are TRBV6-1 and TRBJ1-3; unclear D gene. Looked up from germline, CDR1 is MNHNS and CDR2 is SASEGT. The CDR3 totals 14 residues. Trimming removed 1 base from V and 2 bases from J, with 6 bases in between.